The 27 T cell receptor beta chains reported below all come from one sample, sequenced in a study of T cells after yellow fever vaccination (dated by TCRdb to about 2019). Interpreted using the paper, the treatment or condition label stands for: live attenuated yellow fever vaccine strain. Receptors were amplified or captured by 5' RACE. Sequencing was carried out with an Illumina HiSeq 2500. TCRdb redid the processing of the public reads, applying fastp at Q25 and MiXCR, and retained in-frame beta chains. Merged by CDR3 protein, the rows form single entries marked with the most common genes and DNA. This sample holds some 500,000 distinct CDR3 sequences; approximately 12% were observed only once. The top ten hold roughly an eighth of the sample. The sample consisted of PBMCs, taken on the day of the yellow fever booster vaccination. All receptors derive from a man aged 25-40 years who received the YFV17D yellow fever vaccine.

This chain joins TRBV13 and TRBJ2-7; TRBD1 matches at 8 bases. Losses at the gene ends were 5 bases for V and 5 bases for J; bases not matched to a gene: 8. Germline V gene data show CDR1 as PRHDT and CDR2 as FYEKMQ (reference sequence). The CDR3 has 14 residues. As DNA, the CDR3 is TGTGCCAGCAGCAGCCGGACAGGGAACCACGAGCAGTACTTC. The encoded protein is CASSSRTGNHEQYF.

This sequence joins TRBV10-3 and TRBJ2-7; 7 bases align to TRBD2. Germline CDR1 is ENHRY and CDR2 is SYGVKD. CDR3 length: 15 residues. The ends lost 1 base at V and 5 bases at J; junction bases unmatched: 8. CDR3 DNA: TGTGCCATCAGTGAGTTATATAGCGGGCCGGACGAGCAGTACTTC. Its translation: CAISELYSGPDEQYF.

This clonotype was counted a few times. The chain couples TRBV24-1 to TRBJ2-1; 12 bases fit TRBD2. Trimming removed 4 bases from V and 6 bases from J; junction bases left unmatched: 6. In germline, CDR1 is KGHDR, CDR2 SFDVKD. The CDR3 sequence is 16 residues long. CDR3 residues: CATSESGTSGPNEQFF. The DNA of the CDR3 is TGTGCCACCAGTGAATCCGGGACTAGCGGGCCCAATGAGCAGTTCTTC.

The genes are TRBV9 and TRBJ2-7; 8 nucleotides agree with TRBD2. CDR3 length: 16 residues. The V gene's germline CDR1 is SGDLS and CDR2 YYNGEE. Trimming removed 0 bases from V and 2 bases from J; junction bases left unmatched: 7. CDR3 region: CASSVGGGRTAYEQYF. DNA for the CDR3: TGTGCCAGCAGCGTAGGGGGCGGGAGGACGGCCTACGAGCAGTACTTC.

CDR3 amino acids: CASSYDGGGGTEAFF. CDR3 DNA: TGTGCCAGCAGCTACGACGGGGGGGGTGGGACTGAAGCTTTCTTT. This chain uses TRBV7-2 with TRBJ1-1; D possibly corresponds to TRBD1 (5 bases). This CDR3 is 15 amino acids long. The germline V and J ends were trimmed by 4 bases and 5 bases, with 17 bases remaining between them. Germline CDR1 and CDR2: SGHTA and FQGNSA. Together with reference TRBV7-2 and TRBJ1-1, the CDR3 gives the full variable domain: GAGVSQSPSNKVTEKGKDVELRCDPISGHTALYWYRQSLGQGLEFLIYFQGNSAPDKSGLPSDRFSAERTGGSVSTLTIQRTQQEDSAVYLCASSYDGGGGTEAFFGQGTRLTVV.

This clonotype was detected a few times. The chain is built from TRBV5-1 and TRBJ1-1; D is possibly TRBD1 (5 bases). Between the trimmed V and J ends, which lost 0 bases and 2 bases, there was a span of 8 bases. The CDR3 length is 14 residues. The germline V gene has CDR1 SGHRS and CDR2 YFSETQ. CDR3 protein: CASSLVTDNTEAFF. CDR3 bases: TGCGCCAGCAGCTTGGTGACAGATAACACTGAAGCTTTCTTT. The full variable domain, its missing parts supplied by reference TRBV5-1 and TRBJ1-1, is KAGVTQTPRYLIKTRGQQVTLSCSPISGHRSVSWYQQTPGQGLQFLFEYFSETQRNKGNFPGRFSGRQFSNSRSEMNVSTLELGDSALYLCASSLVTDNTEAFFGQGTRLTVV.

This clonotype was recorded many times. This chain joins TRBV5-1 and TRBJ2-2; no reliable D call. Deletions cut 2 bases from V and 7 bases from J, with 9 bases between. Germline V gives CDR1 SGHRS, CDR2 YFSETQ. There are 13 residues in the CDR3. DNA for the CDR3: TGCGCCAGCAGCTTACAGTCGGTCGGGGAGCTGTTTTTT. Its translation: CASSLQSVGELFF.

This clonotype has a handful of counts. The chain uses TRBV29-1 and TRBJ2-5; no definite D call. Trimming shortened V by 7 bases and J by 9 bases, and 18 bases separated the two germline ends. Germline CDR1 and CDR2: SQVTM and ANQGSEA. The CDR3 is 12 residues long. CDR3 DNA: TGCAGCGCCTCCGTCCTGGGTCGGGCCCAGTACTTC. This codes for CSASVLGRAQYF.

This clonotype has just a few counts. The J gene is TRBJ2-3, the V gene TRBV7-8; TRBD2 agrees at 8 bases. The trim removed 5 bases at V and 6 bases at J, leaving 10 bases unmatched. CDR3 length: 15 residues. Per the germline V gene, CDR1 is SGHVS and CDR2 is FQNEAQ. CDR3 sequence reads: CASSPTVRGRDTQYF. CDR3 bases: TGTGCCAGCAGCCCTACCGTACGCGGGAGGGATACGCAGTATTTT.

This clonotype appeared many times. This chain joins TRBV5-1 and TRBJ2-7; D might be TRBD2 (5 bases). The CDR3 sequence is 13 residues long. Trimming stripped 0 bases from V and 6 bases from J, with 10 bases between. Germline lookup yields CDR1 SGHRS and CDR2 YFSETQ. The CDR3 loop reads CASSLERGSEQYF. In nucleotides, the CDR3 is TGCGCCAGCAGCTTGGAGAGAGGGAGCGAGCAGTACTTC.

This clonotype was detected only a few times. The chain joins TRBV9 to TRBJ1-2, with D possibly being TRBD1 (6 bases). Trimming removed 4 bases at V and 4 bases at J, with 14 bases between. Per the germline V gene, CDR1 is SGDLS and CDR2 is YYNGEE. This CDR3 region has 14 residues. CDR3 sequence (DNA): TGTGCCAGCAGCCCAAGACAGGAGGGCTATGGCTACACCTTC. Translation: CASSPRQEGYGYTF.

This chain joins TRBV7-2 and TRBJ2-4; D possibly corresponds to TRBD2 (5 bases). V lost 4 bases to trimming and J lost 0 bases, with 7 bases between them. Germline V CDR1 and CDR2: SGHTA, FQGNSA. The CDR3 is 14 amino acids. The CDR3 region has the DNA TGTGCCAGCAGCTCCCGGGAAGCCAAAAACATTCAGTACTTC. Encoded protein: CASSSREAKNIQYF.

This clonotype has just a few counts. The gene calls are TRBV5-5 and TRBJ2-1, with D possibly TRBD2 on 5 matching bases. The germline V and J ends were trimmed by 4 bases and 4 bases, with 18 bases remaining between them. Per germline, CDR1 SGHKS and CDR2 YYEKEE (reference sequence). The CDR3 runs to 16 residues. In nucleotides, the CDR3 is TGTGCCAGCAGCCCGAACATCGGACTGAGTTACAATGAGCAGTTCTTC. The encoded protein is CASSPNIGLSYNEQFF. Full variable domain (rest looked up from reference TRBV5-5 and TRBJ2-1): DAGVTQSPTHLIKTRGQQVTLRCSPISGHKSVSWYQQVLGQGPQFIFQYYEKEERGRGNFPDRFSARQFPNYSSELNVNALLLGDSALYLCASSPNIGLSYNEQFFGPGTRLTVL.

V is TRBV29-1 and J is TRBJ2-7; TRBD1 matches 8 bases. J was trimmed by 3 bases and V by 7 bases; bases with no gene match: 8. CDR1 and CDR2 from the germline V gene are SQVTM and ANQGSEA. This CDR3 is built from 13 residues. In DNA form, the CDR3 reads TGCAGCGCGGAGGGGGGACAGGACTACGAGCAGTACTTC. As protein: CSAEGGQDYEQYF.

V gene TRBV29-1 combines with J gene TRBJ1-1, with 9 bases lining up with TRBD1. Per the germline V gene, CDR1 is SQVTM and CDR2 is ANQGSEA. The CDR3 has 13 amino acids. V lost 7 bases and J lost 4; bases outside the gene matches: 7. The CDR3 loop is CSGGDRVGTEAFF. The CDR3 bases are TGCAGCGGAGGGGACAGGGTCGGCACTGAAGCTTTCTTT. The full variable domain, with the rest looked up from reference TRBV29-1 and TRBJ1-1, is SAVISQKPSRDICQRGTSLTIQCQVDSQVTMMFWYRQQPGQSLTLIATANQGSEATYESGFVIDKFPISRPNLTFSTLTVSNMSPEDSSIYLCSGGDRVGTEAFFGQGTRLTVV.

The genes are TRBV7-2 and TRBJ2-1; D is ambiguous. The CDR3 is 15 amino acids. V dropped 2 bases and J dropped 0 bases, with 8 bases sitting between them. CDR1 is SGHTA and CDR2 is FQGNSA in the germline V gene. DNA of the CDR3: TGTGCCAGCAGCTTAATCCTGAGCTCCTACAATGAGCAGTTCTTC. This gives the protein CASSLILSSYNEQFF.

In its sample, this clonotype was seen many times. CDR3 sequence reads: CASSFGLGYEQYF. CDR3 sequence (DNA): TGCGCCAGCAGCTTCGGTTTGGGCTACGAGCAGTACTTC. The J gene is TRBJ2-7, the V gene TRBV5-1; D call uncertain. V was cut by 2 bases and J by 3 bases, with 9 bases left in between. In germline, CDR1 is SGHRS, CDR2 YFSETQ. The CDR3 is 13 amino acids.

The chain links TRBV20-1 to TRBJ2-3; D may be TRBD1 or TRBD2 (5 bases each). V was pared by 2 bases and J by 3 bases, with 18 bases between. CDR3 length: 16 amino acids. CDR1 and CDR2 (germline): DFQATT, SNEGSKA (reference sequence). The CDR3 protein is CSARTRGRGWTDTQYF. CDR3 DNA sequence: TGCAGTGCTAGAACTAGGGGACGGGGTTGGACAGATACGCAGTATTTT.

This clonotype has more than one count but fewer than ten. The chain recombines TRBV5-6 with TRBJ1-3, with 10 nucleotides matching TRBD1. Germline CDR1 is SGHDT and CDR2 is YYEEEE. After removal of 5 bases from V and 2 bases from J, the junction contained 4 bases not matched to a gene. There are 15 residues in the CDR3. The CDR3 loop reads CASSRQGAAGNTIYF. The CDR3 nucleotides are TGTGCCAGCAGTAGACAGGGGGCGGCTGGAAACACCATATATTTT. Together with reference TRBV5-6 and TRBJ1-3, the CDR3 gives the full variable domain: DAGVTQSPTHLIKTRGQQVTLRCSPKSGHDTVSWYQQALGQGPQFIFQYYEEEERQRGNFPDRFSGHQFPNYSSELNVNALLLGDSALYLCASSRQGAAGNTIYFGEGSWLTVV.

The chain is built from TRBV7-9 and TRBJ2-1; D call uncertain. Germline lookup yields CDR1 SEHNR and CDR2 FQNEAQ (reference sequence). The CDR3 totals 12 residues. V shed 4 bases and J shed 6 bases, with 7 bases lying between them. Here the CDR3 DNA reads TGTGCCAGCAGCTGGACCGGCAATGAGCAGTTCTTC. It yields the protein CASSWTGNEQFF.

In its sample, this clonotype was seen a few times. This chain joins TRBV10-3 and TRBJ2-7, with 8 positions matching TRBD1. The CDR3 has 15 amino acids. Trimming took 6 bases from V and 4 from J; bases not matched to a gene: 11. Germline V lookup: CDR1 ENHRY, CDR2 SYGVKD. This chain's CDR3 is CAIRGDRTSTYEQYF. The CDR3 DNA sequence: TGTGCCATCAGGGGGGACAGGACCAGCACTTACGAGCAGTACTTC.

V gene TRBV6-5 combines with J gene TRBJ2-1; 9 bases are a match to TRBD2. CDR3 size: 17 residues. Germline loops: CDR1 MNHEY, CDR2 SVGAGI. Losses at the gene ends were 0 bases for V and 2 bases for J; bases not matched to a gene: 5. The CDR3 nucleotides read TGTGCCAGCAGTTACTCGGTGGGACTAGCAGCCTACAATGAGCAGTTCTTC. It is translated as CASSYSVGLAAYNEQFF.

This clonotype showed up just a few times. The chain is built from TRBV5-5 and TRBJ1-6; 7 bases are a match to TRBD1. This CDR3 has 14 amino acids. After removal of 4 bases from V and 8 bases from J, the junction contained 6 bases not matched to a gene. Germline lookup yields CDR1 SGHKS and CDR2 YYEKEE (reference sequence). The CDR3 DNA sequence: TGTGCCAGCAGCGGAACAGGGGCCTATTCACCCCTCCACTTT. This gives the protein CASSGTGAYSPLHF.

This chain joins TRBV28 and TRBJ2-1; 12 positions match TRBD2. Germline assignment: CDR1 MDHEN and CDR2 SYDVKM. Unmatched junction bases numbered 14, after V lost 6 bases and J lost 5 bases. The length of the CDR3 is 18 residues. The CDR3 DNA sequence: TGTGCCAGCAGGCCGGGACTAGCGGGTGGAAGGTTCCACAATGAGCAGTTCTTC. This translates into CASRPGLAGGRFHNEQFF.

This clonotype was picked up a small number of times. The rearrangement uses TRBV9 and TRBJ2-5; 7 bases fit TRBD2. Trimming cost V 2 bases and J 0 bases; bases outside gene matches: 1. Germline CDR1 SGDLS, CDR2 YYNGEE. This CDR3 contains 14 residues. As DNA, the CDR3 is TGTGCCAGCAGCGTTCTAGCGGACCAAGAGACCCAGTACTTC. Translated: CASSVLADQETQYF. Variable domain in full (rest from reference TRBV9 and TRBJ2-5): DSGVTQTPKHLITATGQRVTLRCSPRSGDLSVYWYQQSLDQGLQFLIQYYNGEERAKGNILERFSAQQFPDLHSELNLSSLELGDSALYFCASSVLADQETQYFGPGTRLLVL.

The table lists this clonotype with a few counts. This rearrangement joins TRBV4-2 to TRBJ2-6; the D gene could be TRBD1 or TRBD2 (5 bases each). The CDR3 runs to 16 residues. Germline V gene lookup returns CDR1 LGHNA and CDR2 YNFKEQ. Trimming stripped 1 base from V and 2 bases from J, with 9 bases between. CDR3 protein: CASSQGQGAGANVLTF. The CDR3 DNA follows: TGTGCCAGCAGCCAAGGTCAGGGAGCTGGGGCCAACGTCCTGACTTTC.

DNA for the CDR3: TGTGCCAGCAGCCAAGACAGGATAGGTGGCTACACCTTC. This codes for CASSQDRIGGYTF. The chain has TRBV11-2 and TRBJ1-2; D possibly corresponds to TRBD1 (6 bases). The CDR3 sequence is 13 residues long. V gave up 5 bases and J gave up 7 bases, with 14 bases separating them. Germline CDR1 is SGHAT and CDR2 is FQNNGV.